The text below deals with one TCR beta chain. In TCRdb, the PCR reads were re-called with MiXCR into one record per CDR3 protein. The sample comprises approximately 680,000 distinct CDR3 sequences, roughly 27% of which are singletons, and approximately 0.75% rests with the top ten. This sample stems from a study of molecular identifiers for immune sequencing clone quantification. Sorting selected naive CD8 T cells with a CD8+CD4-CCR7+CD45RA+ phenotype. The CDR3 extends over 14 amino acids. The trim removed 6 bases at V and 7 bases at J, leaving 7 bases unmatched. The germline V gene encodes CDR1 MNHEY and CDR2 SMNVEV (reference sequence).

This sequence originates from a human donor in good health. Some libraries in this study had Jurkat cell RNA spiked in. Sequenced input: naive CD8+ T cells from blood, with Jurkat cell RNA spiked in. As for subset: FACS-sorted CD8+CD4-CCR7+CD45RA+ naive T cells. The V call is TRBV27, the J call TRBJ1-2; 11 nucleotides align to TRBD1. CDR3 sequence reads: CASSAGTGGSGYTF. The DNA of the CDR3 is TGTGCCAGCAGCGCGGGGACAGGGGGAAGTGGCTACACCTTC.